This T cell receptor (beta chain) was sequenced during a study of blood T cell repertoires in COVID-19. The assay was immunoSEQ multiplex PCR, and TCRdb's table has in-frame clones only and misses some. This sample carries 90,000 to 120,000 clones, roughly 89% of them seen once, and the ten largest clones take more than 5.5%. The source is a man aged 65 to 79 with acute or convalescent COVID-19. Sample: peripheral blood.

In DNA, the CDR3 is TGTGCCAGCAGCCCCGGAGATAGCGGTGAGCAGTTCTTC. This gives the protein CASSPGDSGEQFF. The chain combines TRBV11-2 with TRBJ2-1; possibly TRBD2 for D (6 bases). The germline CDR1 and CDR2 sequences are SGHAT and FQNNGV. The CDR3 sequence is 13 residues long. The ends were cut back, 5 bases at V and 9 bases at J, with 14 bases in the middle. Filled out from reference TRBV11-2 and TRBJ2-1, the complete variable domain reads EAGVAQSPRYKIIEKRQSVAFWCNPISGHATLYWYQQILGQGPKLLIQFQNNGVVDDSQLPKDRFSAERLKGVDSTLKIQPAKLEDSAVYLCASSPGDSGEQFFGPGTRLTVL.